The rows below give T cell receptor beta chains drawn from one sample of a study of CD8+ T cells in alopecia areata. Assay: immunoSEQ multiplex PCR; the TCRdb copy retains only in-frame clones and omits some. Here the sample spans some 180,000 clones, about 55% being singletons. The sample consisted of CD8+ T cells sorted from blood, taken at week 24, from a patient treated with tofacitinib. The origin of the receptors is a human donor with alopecia areata. The CDR3 runs from the conserved cysteine through the conserved F or W. A D gene is named only where the DNA matches it firmly. Clone size appears in some rows only: once, few, many, or a class for an expanded clone.

>NA|TRBJ2-1|TRBV7-9|NA
TGTGCCAGCAGCCTACCGGGGACCAACTCCTACAATGAGCAGTTCTTC
CASSLPGTNSYNEQFF
>NA|TRBJ1-5|TRBV27|NA
TGTGCCAGCAGTTTAGGGGGAAGTCAGCCCCAGCATTTT
CASSLGGSQPQHF
>few|TRBJ2-1|TRBV29-1|NA
TGCAGCGTTGTTCAGGGAAGGAATGAGCAGTTCTTC
CSVVQGRNEQFF
>NA|TRBJ2-1|TRBV11-3|NA
TGTGCCAGCAGCTTAGATGGGCCCGGGACTGCGAGCTCCTACAATGAGCAGTTCTTC
CASSLDGPGTASSYNEQFF
>NA|TRBJ1-2|TRBV29-1|NA
TGCAGCGGAATATTTTTGTCTAACTATGGCTACACCTTC
CSGIFLSNYGYTF
>NA|TRBJ2-3|TRBV7-9|TRBD1
TGTGCCAGCAGCTCGAGGGGACAGAGAACAGATACGCAGTATTTT
CASSSRGQRTDTQYF
>NA|TRBJ1-1|TRBV7-9|NA
TGTGCCAGCAGCTCACACTACAGGTCCCCTGAAGCTTTCTTT
CASSSHYRSPEAFF
>few|TRBJ1-1|TRBV30|NA
TGTGCCTGGACGGGGGGTATGAACACTGAAGCTTTCTTT
CAWTGGMNTEAFF
>NA|TRBJ2-3|TRBV29-1|TRBD1
TGCAGCGTTGAAGCAGGGGGTCGAACAGATACGCAGTATTTT
CSVEAGGRTDTQYF
>NA|TRBJ1-4|TRBV14|NA
TGTGCCAGCAGCCCGTTGGGCGGTGAAAAACTGTTTTTT
CASSPLGGEKLFF
>NA|TRBJ1-3|TRBV4-3|NA
TGCGCCAGCAGCCTAGACGCAGGGACGTTCGCTGGAAACACCATATATTTT
CASSLDAGTFAGNTIYF
>few|TRBJ1-1|TRBV29-1|NA
TGCAGCGTTGAAGGGAGGGGGGGAGTAATGGATGGAGCTTTCTTT
CSVEGRGGVMDGAFF
>NA|TRBJ2-1|TRBV19|NA
TGTGCCAGTAGTCAGGGCTCCTACAATGAGCAGTTCTTC
CASSQGSYNEQFF
>NA|TRBJ2-7|TRBV4-3|NA
TGCGCCAGCAGCCAAGATCGAAACGCCTACGAGCAGTACTTC
CASSQDRNAYEQYF
>NA|TRBJ1-1|TRBV29-1|NA
TGCAGCGTGTTGGGTCCTCAGAACACTGAAGCTTTCTTT
CSVLGPQNTEAFF
>NA|TRBJ2-7|TRBV5-1|TRBD2
TGCGCCAGCAGCTTCGGGAGCGGGGGATCCTACGAGCAGTACTTC
CASSFGSGGSYEQYF
>NA|TRBJ1-2|TRBV12-5|TRBD1
TGTGCTAGTGGCCCACACGGGACAGGGAACGGCTACACCTTC
CASGPHGTGNGYTF
>NA|TRBJ2-5|TRBV7-2|NA
TGTGCCAGCAGCTTATGGACGGAGACCCAGTACTTC
CASSLWTETQYF
>NA|TRBJ2-3|TRBV7-9|NA
TGTGCCAGCTTCCCCGGGGGGCTAGATACGCAGTATTTT
CASFPGGLDTQYF
>NA|TRBJ1-1|TRBV19|NA
TGTGCCAGTAACGAGGGTATGGACACTGAAGCTTTCTTT
CASNEGMDTEAFF